This is a list of T cell receptor beta chains from one sample in a study of blood T cells in healthy people across ages. TCRdb called the 5' RACE reads again in MiXCR, with one record for every CDR3 protein. The sample lists about 720,000 distinct CDR3 sequences, around 25% seen once, with around 3.6% in the top ten. This same sample was also part of a study on T cells of mothers and their children.

Sequencing input: blood. These receptors came from a boy younger than 18 in good health. CDR3s include the opening cysteine and the closing phenylalanine or tryptophan. D genes are given only for firm matches. Size tells how often a clone was seen (once, few, many) or the class of an expanded clone, and some rows leave it out.

clone size	V gene	J gene	D gene	CDR3 DNA	CDR3 protein
few	TRBV5-6	TRBJ2-1	TRBD2	TGTGCCAGCAGCTCTTGGGGACTAGCGGGCAATGAGCAGTTCTTC	CASSSWGLAGNEQFF
-	TRBV7-2	TRBJ2-7	TRBD2	TGTGCCAGCAGCGCAACTAGCGGGAGGGCTTCCGAGCAGTACTTC	CASSATSGRASEQYF
-	TRBV29-1	TRBJ1-4	-	TGCAGCGTTCGATCTAATGAAAAACTGTTTTTT	CSVRSNEKLFF
-	TRBV5-1	TRBJ2-4	TRBD1	TGCGCCAGCAGCTTGGGCCCCGGACAGGGGATGGGCAAAAACATTCAGTACTTC	CASSLGPGQGMGKNIQYF
-	TRBV5-5	TRBJ2-2	-	TGTGCCAGCAGCTTGCGCCGGGGAGCGGCCCTCGACACCGGGGAGCTGTTTTTT	CASSLRRGAALDTGELFF
-	TRBV5-1	TRBJ1-5	-	TGCGCCAGCAGGGAAGCCAGCGGTCAGCCCCAGCATTTT	CASREASGQPQHF
-	TRBV15	TRBJ2-5	-	TGTGCCACCAGCCGGGATAGGGCCCTCCAAGAGACCCAGTACTTC	CATSRDRALQETQYF
once	TRBV7-2	TRBJ2-3	-	TGTGCCAGCGGTAGAGGGGGAACCACAGATACGCAGTATTTT	CASGRGGTTDTQYF
-	TRBV12-5	TRBJ1-5	-	TGTGCTAGTGCCCTCGGGGGCCATAGCAATCAGCCCCAGCATTTT	CASALGGHSNQPQHF
-	TRBV29-1	TRBJ2-3	TRBD1	TGCAGCGGCCGGGACAGGAGCACAGATACGCAGTATTTT	CSGRDRSTDTQYF
-	TRBV5-6	TRBJ2-7	-	TGTGCCAACAGCTTGGGTAACGAGCAGTACTTC	CANSLGNEQYF
few	TRBV20-1	TRBJ2-3	-	TGCAGTGCTCTCCCTGGACCATTCACAGATACGCAGTATTTT	CSALPGPFTDTQYF
few	TRBV20-1	TRBJ2-3	-	TGCAGTGCTCTTTGGGGGGATAGGGGGCTTTTTTCCGGAGATACGCAGTATTTT	CSALWGDRGLFSGDTQYF
few	TRBV14	TRBJ2-1	-	TGTGCCAGCAGCCAAGATAGTCAACTAGCCGGCAATGAGCAGTTCTTC	CASSQDSQLAGNEQFF
few	TRBV7-9	TRBJ1-2	-	TGTGCCAGCAGCTTAGGACAGGACGGTAGCAACTATGGCTACACCTTC	CASSLGQDGSNYGYTF
-	TRBV27	TRBJ2-7	TRBD1	TGTGCCAGCAGTTTGTACAGGGGGCTCGACGAGCAGTACTTC	CASSLYRGLDEQYF
-	TRBV7-3	TRBJ2-1	TRBD2	TGTGCCAGCAGCTTAGGACTAGCCCCCTACAATGAGCAGTTCTTC	CASSLGLAPYNEQFF
many	TRBV7-9	TRBJ1-1	-	TGTGCCAGCAGCTTAGGCGGGGAGAACACTGAAGCCTTCTTT	CASSLGGENTEAFF
-	TRBV20-1	TRBJ2-1	TRBD2	TGCAGTGCCGGACTAGTTGCGCTCTACAATGAGCAGTTCTTC	CSAGLVALYNEQFF
-	TRBV11-2	TRBJ2-5	TRBD1	TGTGCCAGCAGCTTAGACGGGGACAGCCAAGAGACCCAGTACTTC	CASSLDGDSQETQYF
few	TRBV28	TRBJ2-3	TRBD1	TGTGCCAGCAGTTTCGCGACAGGGGGCACAGATACGCAGTATTTT	CASSFATGGTDTQYF
few	TRBV28	TRBJ2-3	-	TGTGCCAGCAGGCCTACCTCAGATACGCAGTATTTT	CASRPTSDTQYF
many	TRBV29-1	TRBJ2-2	TRBD2	TGCAGCGTCTCCCCGGCGGGAGGAAACACCGGGGAGCTGTTTTTT	CSVSPAGGNTGELFF
few	TRBV28	TRBJ1-4	-	TGTGCCAGCAGTTCGTCGGCCCCAGGGCGCGTGTTTTTT	CASSSSAPGRVFF
-	TRBV27	TRBJ2-7	TRBD1	TGTGCCAGTCAGGGGGCTGGCGAGCAGTACTTC	CASQGAGEQYF
-	TRBV20-1	TRBJ2-5	-	TGCAGTGCTAGATTTGGGGAAGAGACCCAGTACTTC	CSARFGEETQYF
few	TRBV21-1	TRBJ2-5	-	TGTGCCAGCAGCAAAGCGAGGGGGCGGGGAGCTTTACAAGAGACCCAGTACTTC	CASSKARGRGALQETQYF
few	TRBV29-1	TRBJ2-2	-	TGCAGCGTTGAGTTAGGGGGGCTAGACACCGGGGAGCTGTTTTTT	CSVELGGLDTGELFF
-	TRBV20-1	TRBJ1-5	-	TGCAGTGCTAGCCCGGGATTCAATCAGCCCCAGCATTTT	CSASPGFNQPQHF
-	TRBV15	TRBJ2-7	-	TGTGCCACCAGTCGGGTGGGTGACGAGCAGTACTTC	CATSRVGDEQYF
few	TRBV5-1	TRBJ2-2	-	TGCGCCAGCCAGACGACAGGTCTTAGGAACACCGGGGAGCTGTTTTTT	CASQTTGLRNTGELFF
-	TRBV24-1	TRBJ2-5	TRBD1	TGTGCCACCAGTGATCCCGGGACAGGGGTGGAAGAGACCCAGTACTTC	CATSDPGTGVEETQYF
few	TRBV5-1	TRBJ2-7	TRBD1	TGCGCCAGCAGCTGGACAGGGGATAGGTGGAAGTACTTC	CASSWTGDRWKYF
-	TRBV4-1	TRBJ1-4	-	TGCGCCAGCAGCCAAGAGGATATGGGTGAAAAACTGTTTTTT	CASSQEDMGEKLFF
few	TRBV6-2/TRBV6-3	TRBJ2-3	TRBD1	TGTGCCAGCAGTTACTCGAAGACAGGGTATGTCGCAGATACGCAGTATTTT	CASSYSKTGYVADTQYF
few	TRBV4-3	TRBJ2-7	TRBD1	TGCGCCAGCAGCCCAGGGACAGGGACGACCTACGAGCAGTACTTC	CASSPGTGTTYEQYF
-	TRBV20-1	TRBJ1-2	-	TGCAGTGCTAGACGGGGAAATGGCTACACCTTC	CSARRGNGYTF
-	TRBV7-9	TRBJ2-5	TRBD2	TGTGCCAGCACCCTATGGGGACTAGCAGACCAAGAGACCCAGTACTTC	CASTLWGLADQETQYF
few	TRBV4-1	TRBJ2-1	TRBD1	TGTGCCAGCAGCCACGGACAGGCCGGGAATGAGCAGTTCTTC	CASSHGQAGNEQFF
-	TRBV28	TRBJ1-1	-	TGTGCCAGCACCCAGCCGGTACTGGCCGGGGATGAAGCTTTCTTT	CASTQPVLAGDEAFF
-	TRBV6-5	TRBJ1-1	-	TGTGCCAGCAGTCCCCCTGGGGCAGGAAAAACTGAAGCTTTCTTT	CASSPPGAGKTEAFF
-	TRBV2	TRBJ2-2	TRBD2	TGTGCCAGCAGTGAAGGTAGCGGGGGGATCACCGGGGAGCTGTTTTTT	CASSEGSGGITGELFF
few	TRBV29-1	TRBJ1-4	TRBD1	TGCAGCGTCCTGATTCCGGGACAGGGAGATGAAAAACTGTTTTTT	CSVLIPGQGDEKLFF
few	TRBV20-1	TRBJ2-2	TRBD1	TGCAGTGCTAGGGACAGGCGAAACACCGGGGAGCTGTTTTTT	CSARDRRNTGELFF
many	TRBV18	TRBJ2-5	-	TGTGCCAGCTCACCTCAGCTGCAAGAGACCCAGTACTTC	CASSPQLQETQYF